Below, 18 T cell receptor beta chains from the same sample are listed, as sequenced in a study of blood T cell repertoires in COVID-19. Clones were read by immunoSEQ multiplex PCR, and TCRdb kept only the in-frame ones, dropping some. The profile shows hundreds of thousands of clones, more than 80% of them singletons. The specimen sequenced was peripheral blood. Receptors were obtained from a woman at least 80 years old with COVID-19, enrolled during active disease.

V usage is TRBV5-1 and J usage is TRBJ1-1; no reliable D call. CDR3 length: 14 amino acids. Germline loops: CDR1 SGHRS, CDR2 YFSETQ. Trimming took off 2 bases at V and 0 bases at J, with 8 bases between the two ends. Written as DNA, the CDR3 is TGCGCCAGCAGCTTTGAACACATGAACACTGAAGCTTTCTTT. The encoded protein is CASSFEHMNTEAFF.

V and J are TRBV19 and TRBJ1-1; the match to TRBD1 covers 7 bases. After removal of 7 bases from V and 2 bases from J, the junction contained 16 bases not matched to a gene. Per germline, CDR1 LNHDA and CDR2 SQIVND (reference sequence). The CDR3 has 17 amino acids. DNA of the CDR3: TGTGCCAGTAATCCCCGAGCGACAGGGAGGATAAACACTGAAGCTTTCTTT. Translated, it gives CASNPRATGRINTEAFF.

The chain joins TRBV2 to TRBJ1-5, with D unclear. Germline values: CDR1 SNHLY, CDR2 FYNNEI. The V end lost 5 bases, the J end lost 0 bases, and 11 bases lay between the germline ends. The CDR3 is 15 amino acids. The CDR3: CASSLTSDSNQPQHF. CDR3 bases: TGTGCCAGCAGTTTGACAAGTGATAGCAATCAGCCCCAGCATTTT. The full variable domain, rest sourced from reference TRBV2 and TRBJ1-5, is EPEVTQTPSHQVTQMGQEVILRCVPISNHLYFYWYRQILGQKVEFLVSFYNNEISEKSEIFDDQFSVERPDGSNFTLKIRSTKLEDSAMYFCASSLTSDSNQPQHFGDGTRLSIL.

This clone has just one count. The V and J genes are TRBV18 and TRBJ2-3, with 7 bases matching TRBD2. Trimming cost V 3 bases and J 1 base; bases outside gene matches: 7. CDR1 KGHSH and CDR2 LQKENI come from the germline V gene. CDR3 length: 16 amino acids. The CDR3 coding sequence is TGTGCCAGCTCACCCTTGGGGCTAGCGGGCACAGATACGCAGTATTTT. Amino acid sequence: CASSPLGLAGTDTQYF.

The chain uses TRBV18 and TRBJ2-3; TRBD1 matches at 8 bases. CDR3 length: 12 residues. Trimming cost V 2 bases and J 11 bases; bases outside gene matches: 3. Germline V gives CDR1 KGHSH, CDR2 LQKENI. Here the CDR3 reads CASSPEQGGQYF. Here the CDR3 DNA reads TGTGCCAGCTCACCAGAACAGGGGGGGCAGTATTTT.

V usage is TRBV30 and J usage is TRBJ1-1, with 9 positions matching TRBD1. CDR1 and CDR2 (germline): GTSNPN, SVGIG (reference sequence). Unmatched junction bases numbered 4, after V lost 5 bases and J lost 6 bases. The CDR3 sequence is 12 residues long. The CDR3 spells CAWGQGFAEAFF. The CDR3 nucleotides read TGTGCCTGGGGACAGGGGTTCGCTGAAGCTTTCTTT.

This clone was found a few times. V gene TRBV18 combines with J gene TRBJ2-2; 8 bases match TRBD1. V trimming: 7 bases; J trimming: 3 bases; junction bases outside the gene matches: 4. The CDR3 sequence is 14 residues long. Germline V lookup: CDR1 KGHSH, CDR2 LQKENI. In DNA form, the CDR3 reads TGTGCCAGCTTTGACAGGGGCTACACCGGGGAGCTGTTTTTT. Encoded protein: CASFDRGYTGELFF.

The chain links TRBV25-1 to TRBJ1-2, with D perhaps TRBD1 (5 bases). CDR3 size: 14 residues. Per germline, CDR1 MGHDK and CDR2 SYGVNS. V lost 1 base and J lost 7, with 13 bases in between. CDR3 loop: CASSELGGGGGYTF. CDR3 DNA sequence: TGTGCCAGCAGTGAATTGGGGGGAGGAGGTGGCTACACCTTC.

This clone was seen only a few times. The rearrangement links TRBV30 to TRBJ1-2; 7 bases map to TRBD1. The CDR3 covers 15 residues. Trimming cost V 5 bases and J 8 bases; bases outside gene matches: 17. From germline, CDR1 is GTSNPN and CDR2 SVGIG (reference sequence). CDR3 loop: CAWGGGAGAHGGYTF. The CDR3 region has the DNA TGTGCCTGGGGAGGGGGCGCAGGGGCGCACGGGGGCTACACCTTC.

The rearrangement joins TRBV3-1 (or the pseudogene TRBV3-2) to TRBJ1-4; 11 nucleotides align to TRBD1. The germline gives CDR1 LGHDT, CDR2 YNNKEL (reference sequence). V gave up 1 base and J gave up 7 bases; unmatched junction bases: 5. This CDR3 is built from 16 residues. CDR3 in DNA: TGTGCCAGCAGCCAAGTATATGGGACAGGGGGTGAAAAACTGTTTTTT. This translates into CASSQVYGTGGEKLFF.

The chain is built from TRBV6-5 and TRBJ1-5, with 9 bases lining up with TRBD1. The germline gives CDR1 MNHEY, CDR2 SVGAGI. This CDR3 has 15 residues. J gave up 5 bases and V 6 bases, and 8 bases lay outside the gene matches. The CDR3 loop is CASRQLTGGHQPQHF. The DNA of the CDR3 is TGTGCCAGCAGACAGTTGACAGGGGGGCATCAGCCCCAGCATTTT.

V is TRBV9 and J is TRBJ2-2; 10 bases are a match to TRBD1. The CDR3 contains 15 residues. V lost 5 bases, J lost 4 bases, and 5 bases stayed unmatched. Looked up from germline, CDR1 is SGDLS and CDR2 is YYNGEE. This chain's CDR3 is CASSDRGRITGELFF. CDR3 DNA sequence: TGTGCCAGCAGTGACAGGGGGCGAATCACCGGGGAGCTGTTTTTT.

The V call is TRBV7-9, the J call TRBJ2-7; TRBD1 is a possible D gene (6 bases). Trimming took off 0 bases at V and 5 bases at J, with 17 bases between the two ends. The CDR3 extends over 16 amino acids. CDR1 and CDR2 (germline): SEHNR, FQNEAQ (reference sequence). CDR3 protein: CASSLAFDRIGHEQYF. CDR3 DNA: TGTGCCAGCAGCTTAGCGTTTGACAGGATTGGCCACGAGCAGTACTTC.

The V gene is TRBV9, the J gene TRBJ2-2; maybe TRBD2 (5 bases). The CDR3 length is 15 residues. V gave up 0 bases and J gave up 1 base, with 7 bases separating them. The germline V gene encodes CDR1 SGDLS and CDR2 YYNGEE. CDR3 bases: TGTGCCAGCAGCGTAGACGGACTGAACACCGGGGAGCTGTTTTTT. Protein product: CASSVDGLNTGELFF.

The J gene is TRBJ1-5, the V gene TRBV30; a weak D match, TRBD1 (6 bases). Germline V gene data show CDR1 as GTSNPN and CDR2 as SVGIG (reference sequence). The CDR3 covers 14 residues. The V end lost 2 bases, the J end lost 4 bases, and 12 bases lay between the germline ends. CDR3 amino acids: CAWSNGQWNQPQHF. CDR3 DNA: TGTGCCTGGAGTAATGGACAGTGGAATCAGCCCCAGCATTTT.

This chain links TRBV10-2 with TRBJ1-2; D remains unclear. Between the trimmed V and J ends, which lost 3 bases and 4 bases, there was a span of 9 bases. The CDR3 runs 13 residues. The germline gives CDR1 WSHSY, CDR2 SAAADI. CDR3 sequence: CASSDRSTYGYTF. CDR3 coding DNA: TGCGCCAGCAGTGACAGGTCGACCTATGGCTACACCTTC.

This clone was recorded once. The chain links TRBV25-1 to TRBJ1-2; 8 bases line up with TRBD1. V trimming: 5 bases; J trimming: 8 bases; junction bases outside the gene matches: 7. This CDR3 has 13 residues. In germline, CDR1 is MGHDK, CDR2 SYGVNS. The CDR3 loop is CASSPPTGVGYTF. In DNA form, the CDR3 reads TGTGCCAGCAGTCCCCCGACAGGGGTAGGCTACACCTTC.

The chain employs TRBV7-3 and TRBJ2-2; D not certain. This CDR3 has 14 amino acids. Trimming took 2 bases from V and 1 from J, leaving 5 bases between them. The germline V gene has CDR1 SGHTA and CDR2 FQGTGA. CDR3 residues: CASSLYRNTGELFF. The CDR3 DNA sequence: TGTGCCAGCAGCTTATATCGGAACACCGGGGAGCTGTTTTTT.